These T cell receptor beta chains were read from a single sample in a study of blood T cell repertoires in COVID-19. Some clones are missing from TCRdb's copy, which holds only in-frame ones; the method was immunoSEQ multiplex PCR. The table has about 56,000 clones, around 92% seen once. Sequencing was carried out using peripheral blood. All receptors derive from a human donor in a cohort sampled during active COVID-19. The CDR3 runs from the conserved cysteine through the conserved F or W. The D gene is left open where the match is weak. Some rows mark clone size as missing; the rest say once, few, many or name a class of expanded clone.

V gene,D gene,clone size,J gene,CDR3 protein,CDR3 DNA
TRBV12-5,NA,NA,TRBJ2-7,CASGLVLGGYEQYF,TGTGCTAGTGGTTTGGTACTCGGGGGCTACGAGCAGTACTTC
TRBV10-3,TRBD1,NA,TRBJ1-2,CAIRSRDRGYGYTF,TGTGCCATCAGATCCCGGGACAGGGGATATGGCTACACCTTC
TRBV4-3,TRBD1,NA,TRBJ1-2,CASSQDSRGHYGYTF,TGCGCCAGCAGCCAAGACTCCAGGGGGCACTATGGCTACACCTTC
TRBV6-5,TRBD1,NA,TRBJ1-4,CASSRTGRWEKLFF,TGTGCCAGCAGTAGGACAGGGCGTTGGGAAAAACTGTTTTTT
TRBV19,TRBD1,few,TRBJ2-1,CASSPQEGAAYNEQFF,TGTGCCAGTAGCCCCCAAGAGGGGGCGGCCTACAATGAGCAGTTCTTC
TRBV30,NA,NA,TRBJ2-7,CAWSPISGHEQYF,TGTGCCTGGAGCCCGATAAGCGGCCACGAGCAGTACTTC
TRBV11-2,NA,NA,TRBJ2-1,CASSLEGGPYNEQFF,TGTGCCAGCAGCTTAGAGGGGGGGCCCTACAATGAGCAGTTCTTC
TRBV18,TRBD2,NA,TRBJ2-6,CASSESTLPGLARSGANVLTF,TGTGCCAGCTCAGAGTCCACTTTACCGGGACTAGCGAGATCTGGGGCCAACGTCCTGACTTTC
TRBV5-6,TRBD1,NA,TRBJ2-5,CASSWTGREETQYF,TGTGCCAGCAGCTGGACAGGACGGGAAGAGACCCAGTACTTC
TRBV2,NA,NA,TRBJ2-5,CASGKLALYQETQYF,TGTGCCAGTGGGAAACTAGCCCTGTACCAAGAGACCCAGTACTTC
TRBV6-4,TRBD2,NA,TRBJ2-1,CASSDHGGGSGGSYNEQFF,TGTGCCAGCAGTGACCACGGTGGGGGGAGCGGGGGTTCCTACAATGAGCAGTTCTTC
TRBV6-5,NA,NA,TRBJ1-2,CASSSGYGYTF,TGTGCCAGCAGTTCCGGTTATGGCTACACCTTC
TRBV5-4,TRBD2,once,TRBJ2-2,CASSAIAGGTGELFF,TGTGCCAGCAGCGCTATAGCGGGGGGGACCGGGGAGCTGTTTTTT
TRBV5-6,NA,NA,TRBJ1-2,CASSSRGNYGYTF,TGTGCCAGCAGCTCCAGGGGTAACTATGGCTACACCTTC
TRBV5-1,NA,NA,TRBJ2-3,CASSLDSPSTDTQYF,TGCGCCAGCAGCTTGGACAGCCCTAGCACAGATACGCAGTATTTT
TRBV3-1/TRBV3-2,NA,NA,TRBJ1-6,CASSPGRGPLPLHF,TGTGCCAGCAGCCCCGGGCGGGGGCCCCTACCCCTCCACTTT
TRBV11-2,NA,NA,TRBJ2-7,CASSSTGFNEQYF,TGTGCCAGCAGCTCAACAGGGTTCAACGAGCAGTACTTC
TRBV11-2,NA,NA,TRBJ2-1,CASSLRVEGWSNEQFF,TGTGCCAGCAGCTTAAGAGTTGAGGGCTGGAGCAATGAGCAGTTCTTC
TRBV11-1,TRBD2,NA,TRBJ2-3,CASSASWTSGAHTQYF,TGTGCCAGCAGCGCGTCGTGGACTAGCGGGGCGCATACGCAGTATTTT
TRBV5-1,TRBD2,once,TRBJ2-5,CASSEWTSEETQYF,TGCGCCAGCAGCGAATGGACTAGCGAAGAGACCCAGTACTTC
TRBV5-6,TRBD1,once,TRBJ1-2,CASSPWGQVHYGYTF,TGTGCCAGCAGCCCCTGGGGACAGGTTCACTATGGCTACACCTTC
TRBV10-3,NA,NA,TRBJ1-4,CAISESWGGQEKLFF,TGTGCCATCAGTGAGTCTTGGGGCGGTCAGGAAAAACTGTTTTTT
TRBV7-2,NA,NA,TRBJ2-5,CASSLSRREETQYF,TGTGCCAGCAGCTTGTCCCGGAGAGAAGAGACCCAGTACTTC
TRBV6-2/TRBV6-3,TRBD2,NA,TRBJ2-5,CASSSLAGVQTQYF,TGTGCCAGCAGTTCACTAGCGGGTGTTCAGACCCAGTACTTC
TRBV5-1,NA,NA,TRBJ1-1,CASSLQGGMNTEAFF,TGCGCCAGCAGCTTGCAGGGCGGGATGAACACTGAAGCTTTCTTT
TRBV7-9,TRBD1,NA,TRBJ2-5,CASSWGTGGWETQYF,TGTGCCAGCAGCTGGGGGACAGGGGGCTGGGAGACCCAGTACTTC
TRBV7-8,TRBD1,NA,TRBJ1-3,CASSVDRAGNTIYF,TGTGCCAGCAGCGTCGACAGGGCAGGAAACACCATATATTTT
TRBV19,NA,NA,TRBJ1-2,CASTLTGFNYGYTF,TGTGCCAGTACCCTGACAGGTTTTAACTATGGCTACACCTTC